These 29 T cell receptor beta chains were all obtained from the same sample, sequenced in a study of CD8 T cells in ankylosing spondylitis. MiXCR, run by TCRdb on the 5' RACE reads, gives a single entry per CDR3 protein. The table shows 200,000 to 300,000 distinct CDR3 sequences, with 7.5% to 9% occurring only once. Sequencing was carried out using blood, either unsorted or a sorted T cell fraction (not recorded which). Every receptor here comes from a male donor with ankylosing spondylitis or in good health (not recorded which).

This clonotype showed up many times. The V call is TRBV10-3, the J call TRBJ2-7, with TRBD2 matching 7 bases. Trimming at V came to 8 bases and at J to 0 bases, leaving 7 bases not matched to a gene. The CDR3 is 14 amino acids. From germline, CDR1 is ENHRY and CDR2 SYGVKD. As DNA, the CDR3 is TGTGCCATCGAGAGCGGGGAGTCCTCCTACGAGCAGTACTTC. It translates to CAIESGESSYEQYF.

This clonotype was counted many times. The rearrangement links TRBV29-1 to TRBJ1-1, with D uncertain. The CDR3 length is 13 residues. The ends were cut back, 4 bases at V and 1 base at J, with 10 bases in the middle. Germline CDR1 is SQVTM and CDR2 is ANQGSEA. CDR3 residues: CSVAGRTNTEAFF. CDR3 DNA sequence: TGCAGCGTTGCCGGACGGACGAACACTGAAGCTTTCTTT.

This clonotype was recorded at least ten times. The chain joins TRBV20-1 to TRBJ2-1; TRBD2 matches at 13 bases. V lost 4 bases and J lost 8; bases outside the gene matches: 8. CDR3 size: 15 residues. Germline assignment: CDR1 DFQATT and CDR2 SNEGSKA (reference sequence). CDR3 in amino acids: CSATSGTSGEHEQFF. In nucleotides, the CDR3 is TGCAGTGCTACCTCCGGGACTAGCGGGGAGCATGAGCAGTTCTTC.

Worth noting for this clonotype: It may be a read error: a sequence one base away is much more abundant. The gene calls are TRBV6-6 and TRBJ2-1; D is uncertain. Trimming left V 7 bases short and J 8 bases short, with 6 bases between. Germline CDR1 MNHNY, CDR2 SVGAGI (reference sequence). The CDR3 loop spans 10 amino acids. CDR3 bases: TGTGCCAGCAACCAGGATGAGCAGTTCTTC. Encoded protein: CASNQDEQFF.

At least ten counts were recorded for this clonotype. V and J are TRBV20-1 and TRBJ1-1, with TRBD1 as a possible D gene (5 bases). This CDR3 comprises 14 residues. The V gene's germline CDR1 is DFQATT and CDR2 SNEGSKA (reference sequence). Trimming took 1 base from V and 1 from J, leaving 10 bases between them. CDR3 amino acids: CSARVGGTNTEAFF. CDR3 bases: TGCAGTGCTAGAGTGGGGGGTACGAACACTGAAGCTTTCTTT.

The chain recombines TRBV7-2 with TRBJ2-7; D unclear. The germline V gene has CDR1 SGHTA and CDR2 FQGNSA. V dropped 5 bases and J dropped 8 bases, with 10 bases sitting between them. The length of the CDR3 is 11 residues. The CDR3 here is CASSLNNQQYF. Here the CDR3 DNA reads TGTGCCAGCAGCCTAAACAACCAGCAGTACTTC.

This clonotype was found many times. The genes are TRBV5-1 and TRBJ2-2; tentative D call: TRBD1 (5 bases). V lost 2 bases and J lost 4, with 12 bases in between. CDR1 and CDR2 from the germline V gene are SGHRS and YFSETQ. The length of the CDR3 is 15 residues. The CDR3 spells CASSFARVGTGELFF. CDR3 bases: TGCGCCAGCAGCTTCGCCAGGGTGGGCACCGGGGAGCTGTTTTTT. The full variable domain, with the rest looked up from reference TRBV5-1 and TRBJ2-2, is KAGVTQTPRYLIKTRGQQVTLSCSPISGHRSVSWYQQTPGQGLQFLFEYFSETQRNKGNFPGRFSGRQFSNSRSEMNVSTLELGDSALYLCASSFARVGTGELFFGEGSRLTVL.

To note about this clonotype: A much larger clone lies a single base off, so this may be a read error. The rearrangement joins TRBV12-3 or TRBV12-4 to TRBJ2-2; D tentatively reads TRBD1 or TRBD2 (5 bases each). This CDR3 spans 16 amino acids. The CDR3 DNA sequence: TGTGCCAGCAACTTCGGGGCCTGGCTAGACACCGGGGTGCTGTTTTTT. Translated: CASNFGAWLDTGVLFF.

This clonotype has ten or more counts. V is TRBV6-2 or TRBV6-3 and J is TRBJ2-2; 7 positions agree with TRBD2. The CDR3 has 14 residues. With V trimmed by 5 bases and J by 4 bases, 4 bases remained unmatched. CDR1 and CDR2 (germline): MNHEY, SVGEGT. The CDR3 coding sequence is TGTGCCAGCAGTCTCCTAGCGGCCACCGGGGAGCTGTTTTTT. Its translation is CASSLLAATGELFF.

This clonotype came up once. The genes are TRBV7-3 and TRBJ2-5; TRBD2 is a possible D gene (5 bases). Germline lookup yields CDR1 SGHTA and CDR2 FQGTGA. The CDR3 covers 15 residues. The V gene lost 2 bases and the J gene lost 1 base, with 11 bases spanning the gap. The CDR3 sequence is CASSLQRGRQETQYF. The CDR3 DNA reads as TGTGCCAGCAGCTTACAGAGAGGGCGCCAAGAGACCCAGTACTTC.

The chain recombines TRBV12-3 or TRBV12-4 with TRBJ2-7; 7 bases are a match to TRBD2. V shed 5 bases, J shed 5 bases, and the junction held 12 bases outside the gene matches. This CDR3 is 15 amino acids long. CDR3 region: CASSQNSGRGDEQYF. The CDR3 DNA is TGTGCCAGCAGTCAAAATAGCGGGCGAGGGGACGAGCAGTACTTC.

Many counts were recorded for this clonotype. The chain links TRBV10-2 to TRBJ2-7; 13 bases fit TRBD2. Germline-derived CDR1 and CDR2 are WSHSY and SAAADI. CDR3 length equals 17 residues. The V and J ends lost 2 bases and 2 bases, in that order; junction bases with no gene match: 6. CDR3 residues: CASSEGTSGTFAYEQYF. In DNA form, the CDR3 reads TGCGCCAGCAGTGAGGGGACTAGCGGGACATTTGCCTACGAGCAGTACTTC.

This clonotype has a handful of counts. This chain joins TRBV29-1 and TRBJ2-2, with 7 bases that match TRBD2. J lost 8 bases, V lost 8 bases, and 8 bases had no gene match. Per the germline V gene, CDR1 is SQVTM and CDR2 is ANQGSEA. The CDR3 is 12 amino acids. The CDR3 sequence is CSTKGLSGELFF. CDR3 sequence (DNA): TGCAGCACAAAGGGACTATCGGGGGAGCTGTTTTTT.

This clonotype has ten or more counts. This chain links TRBV5-1 with TRBJ1-4, with D uncertain. The CDR3 is made up of 15 amino acids. In germline, CDR1 is SGHRS, CDR2 YFSETQ. V lost 4 bases and J lost 7, with 17 bases in between. CDR3 in DNA: TGCGCCAGCAGCCCCCTTGAGAATCGGGGTGAAAAACTGTTTTTT. This sequence encodes CASSPLENRGEKLFF.

In its sample, this clonotype was seen many times. The gene calls are TRBV5-1 and TRBJ1-1; D is perhaps TRBD1 (5 bases). Trimming left V 2 bases short and J 3 bases short, with 17 bases between. Per germline, CDR1 SGHRS and CDR2 YFSETQ. The CDR3 covers 16 residues. CDR3 residues: CASSFKGPIYDTEAFF. In DNA, the CDR3 is TGCGCCAGCAGCTTCAAGGGGCCGATTTATGACACTGAAGCTTTCTTT.

V is TRBV12-3 or TRBV12-4 and J is TRBJ1-1; D unresolved. V dropped 3 bases and J dropped 4 bases, with 9 bases sitting between them. The CDR3 sequence is 13 residues long. The CDR3 DNA is TGTGCCAGCAGTTTCTCGAAGGGCACTGAAGCTTTCTTT. Amino acids: CASSFSKGTEAFF.

This clonotype was recorded at least ten times. The chain is built from TRBV12-3 or TRBV12-4 and TRBJ1-2; D not resolved. Trimming removed 3 bases at V and 3 bases at J, with 8 bases between. The CDR3 covers 13 residues. Here the CDR3 DNA reads TGTGCCAGCAGTTTCGGGCCGGACTATGGCTACACCTTC. This codes for CASSFGPDYGYTF.

This clonotype has a count of ten or more. The J gene is TRBJ1-5, the V gene TRBV7-8; TRBD1 might be the D (6 bases). There are 14 residues in the CDR3. CDR1 and CDR2 from the germline V gene are SGHVS and FQNEAQ. V lost 7 bases to trimming and J lost 1 base, with 11 bases between them. The CDR3 reads CASKLGASNQPQHF. The CDR3 DNA is TGTGCCAGCAAGTTGGGGGCAAGCAATCAGCCCCAGCATTTT.

This sequence joins TRBV5-1 and TRBJ2-6; tentatively, D is TRBD2 (6 bases). This CDR3 comprises 19 residues. Between the trimmed V and J ends, which lost 4 bases and 4 bases, there was a span of 24 bases. Germline CDR1 SGHRS, CDR2 YFSETQ. In nucleotides, the CDR3 is TGCGCCAGCAGCATGGAGGGCAGTGGGGTCAACACAGGGGCCAACGTCCTGACTTTC. Translating it yields CASSMEGSGVNTGANVLTF. The full variable domain, completed using reference TRBV5-1 and TRBJ2-6, is KAGVTQTPRYLIKTRGQQVTLSCSPISGHRSVSWYQQTPGQGLQFLFEYFSETQRNKGNFPGRFSGRQFSNSRSEMNVSTLELGDSALYLCASSMEGSGVNTGANVLTFGAGSRLTVL.

There are many counts of this clonotype. The rearrangement joins TRBV7-2 to TRBJ1-2; tentatively, D is TRBD1 (6 bases). Trimming removed 4 bases at V and 4 bases at J, with 13 bases between. Germline V CDR1 and CDR2: SGHTA, FQGNSA. The CDR3 consists of 14 residues. Here the CDR3 DNA reads TGTGCCAGCAGCTCACAGGGTAGGAGCTATGGCTACACCTTC. Translation gives CASSSQGRSYGYTF.

This clonotype was seen just once. The rearrangement joins TRBV5-8 to TRBJ2-2, with D tentatively TRBD1 (6 bases). This CDR3 is built from 14 residues. The ends were cut back, 4 bases at V and 4 bases at J, with 11 bases in the middle. CDR1 and CDR2 from the germline V gene are SGHTS and YDEGEE. The CDR3 protein is CASSTGPITGELFF. In nucleotides, the CDR3 is TGTGCCAGCAGCACAGGGCCCATCACCGGGGAGCTGTTTTTT.

The sample holds many counts of this clonotype. V usage is TRBV12-3 or TRBV12-4 and J usage is TRBJ2-7, with D tentatively TRBD1 (5 bases). This CDR3 is built from 14 residues. V was trimmed by 1 base and J by 2 bases, leaving 9 bases between them. CDR3 residues: CASSLGDRAYEQYF. CDR3 nucleotide sequence: TGTGCCAGCAGTTTAGGCGACAGAGCCTACGAGCAGTACTTC.

This clonotype has at least ten counts. The chain employs TRBV11-1 and TRBJ2-7, with 7 bases lining up with TRBD1. Unmatched junction bases numbered 19, after V lost 2 bases and J lost 6 bases. CDR3 length equals 18 residues. Germline CDR1 and CDR2: SGHAT and FQDESV (reference sequence). CDR3 nucleotide sequence: TGTGCCAGCAGCTTATGGCGGAGTAAGGGACAGAACTATTTCGAGCAGTACTTC. Translating it yields CASSLWRSKGQNYFEQYF.

A word on this clonotype: It may be a read error: a sequence one base away is much more abundant. The rearrangement links TRBV10-3 to TRBJ1-2, with D hard to call. The length of the CDR3 is 12 residues. The germline CDR1 and CDR2 sequences are ENHRY and SYGVKD. The CDR3 reads CAILTAMGGYSF. CDR3 sequence (DNA): TGTGCCATCCTGACGGCGATGGGCGGCTACTCCTTC.

This clonotype was observed at least ten times. As DNA, the CDR3 is TGCGCCAGCAGCTTGGATGGGGTAAGCAATCAGCCCCAGCATTTT. It specifies CASSLDGVSNQPQHF. The V call is TRBV5-1, the J call TRBJ1-5; D is ambiguous. The V gene lost 0 bases and the J gene lost 1 base, with 8 bases spanning the gap. This CDR3 has 15 residues. Looked up from germline, CDR1 is SGHRS and CDR2 is YFSETQ. Combining the CDR3 with reference TRBV5-1 and TRBJ1-5 gives the whole variable domain KAGVTQTPRYLIKTRGQQVTLSCSPISGHRSVSWYQQTPGQGLQFLFEYFSETQRNKGNFPGRFSGRQFSNSRSEMNVSTLELGDSALYLCASSLDGVSNQPQHFGDGTRLSIL.

This clonotype was detected many times. The V and J genes are TRBV5-1 and TRBJ1-2; D gene ambiguous. This CDR3 is built from 13 residues. Germline CDR1 SGHRS, CDR2 YFSETQ. Between the trimmed V and J ends, which lost 5 bases and 0 bases, there was a span of 8 bases. CDR3 region: CASRNSSNYGYTF. In DNA, the CDR3 is TGCGCCAGCAGGAACAGTTCTAACTATGGCTACACCTTC.

This clonotype was counted many times. The chain combines TRBV7-2 with TRBJ2-1, with D maybe TRBD2 (6 bases). The CDR3 runs 13 residues. Germline V gene data show CDR1 as SGHTA and CDR2 as FQGNSA. Trimming took off 1 base at V and 9 bases at J, with 10 bases between the two ends. The CDR3 reads CASSLVGGSEQFF. CDR3 DNA sequence: TGTGCCAGCAGCTTAGTCGGGGGAAGTGAGCAGTTCTTC.

This clonotype has only a few counts. The J gene is TRBJ2-5, the V gene TRBV20-1; TRBD2 might be the D (6 bases). In germline, CDR1 is DFQATT, CDR2 SNEGSKA (reference sequence). V was cut by 0 bases and J by 3 bases, with 14 bases left in between. This CDR3 is built from 15 residues. In DNA form, the CDR3 reads TGCAGTGCTAGAGATGGACTATCTCCGAAAGAGACCCAGTACTTC. Protein: CSARDGLSPKETQYF.

In its sample, this clonotype was seen many times. The chain carries TRBV20-1 and TRBJ2-7; D is unclear. The germline CDR1 and CDR2 sequences are DFQATT and SNEGSKA (reference sequence). V was cut by 0 bases and J by 0 bases, with 15 bases left in between. CDR3 size: 16 residues. The CDR3 is CSARDRTGAFSYEQYF. The CDR3 DNA sequence: TGCAGTGCTAGAGATCGGACGGGTGCTTTCTCCTACGAGCAGTACTTC.